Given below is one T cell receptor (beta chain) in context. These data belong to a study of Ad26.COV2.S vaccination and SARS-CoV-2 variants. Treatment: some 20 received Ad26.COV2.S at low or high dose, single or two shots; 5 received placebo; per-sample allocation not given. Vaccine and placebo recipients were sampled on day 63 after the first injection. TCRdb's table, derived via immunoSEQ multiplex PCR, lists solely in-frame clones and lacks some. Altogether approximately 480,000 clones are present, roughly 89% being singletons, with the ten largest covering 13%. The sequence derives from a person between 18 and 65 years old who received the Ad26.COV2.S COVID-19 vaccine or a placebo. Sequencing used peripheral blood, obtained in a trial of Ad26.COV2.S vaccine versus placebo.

The CDR3 DNA is TGTGCCAGGACACGACAGGGGCAGAGCTCCTATAATTCACCCCTCCACTTT. It translates to CARTRQGQSSYNSPLHF. V usage is TRBV14 and J usage is TRBJ1-6; 8 bases map to TRBD1. The trim removed 9 bases at V and 0 bases at J, leaving 10 bases unmatched. CDR1 and CDR2 from the germline V gene are SGHDN and FVKESK. CDR3 length: 17 residues.